Listed here is a single T cell receptor beta chain. Sequencing was performed with immunoSEQ multiplex PCR; in TCRdb, only in-frame clones are kept and a portion is missing. This sample carries 250,000 to 300,000 clones, approximately 90% of them seen once, and the ten largest clones take about 2%. This specimen comes from a study of blood T cell repertoires in COVID-19. CDR1 is SGHRS, CDR2 YFSETQ, per germline. The trim removed 2 bases at V and 5 bases at J, leaving 4 bases unmatched. This CDR3 is 14 amino acids long. The rearrangement uses TRBV5-1 and TRBJ2-5; 9 nucleotides align to TRBD2. Sequencing was carried out using PBMCs or T cells enriched from blood (not recorded which). This sequence originates from a woman in her 40s with acute COVID-19. The CDR3 loop reads CASSFSGSPETQYF. CDR3 nucleotide sequence: TGCGCCAGCAGCTTTAGCGGGAGCCCGGAGACCCAGTACTTC.